These 2 T cell receptor beta chains were all obtained from the same sample, sequenced in a study of blood T cell repertoires in COVID-19. Using immunoSEQ multiplex PCR, the repertoire was profiled, and TCRdb retains in-frame clones only, with some absent. The sample contains nearly 65,000 clones, about 81% of which appear only once. The source material was peripheral blood. These receptors originate from a human donor in a cohort sampled during active COVID-19.

V gene TRBV19 combines with J gene TRBJ1-5; 9 bases fit TRBD1. This CDR3 spans 16 amino acids. The germline gives CDR1 LNHDA, CDR2 SQIVND (reference sequence). V lost 3 bases to trimming and J lost 7 bases; unmatched junction nucleotides: 10. CDR3 nucleotides: TGTGCCAGTAGTATTGGGGTAACAGGGGGCAGGCAGCCCCAGCATTTT. Protein product: CASSIGVTGGRQPQHF.

The chain couples TRBV29-1 to TRBJ2-3; possible D gene TRBD2, 5 bases. Germline V gives CDR1 SQVTM, CDR2 ANQGSEA. The V end lost 7 bases, the J end lost 1 base, and 12 bases lay between the germline ends. CDR3 length equals 13 residues. The chain's CDR3 is CSADGRGTDTQYF. The CDR3, as DNA: TGCAGCGCTGACGGGCGGGGCACAGATACGCAGTATTTT.